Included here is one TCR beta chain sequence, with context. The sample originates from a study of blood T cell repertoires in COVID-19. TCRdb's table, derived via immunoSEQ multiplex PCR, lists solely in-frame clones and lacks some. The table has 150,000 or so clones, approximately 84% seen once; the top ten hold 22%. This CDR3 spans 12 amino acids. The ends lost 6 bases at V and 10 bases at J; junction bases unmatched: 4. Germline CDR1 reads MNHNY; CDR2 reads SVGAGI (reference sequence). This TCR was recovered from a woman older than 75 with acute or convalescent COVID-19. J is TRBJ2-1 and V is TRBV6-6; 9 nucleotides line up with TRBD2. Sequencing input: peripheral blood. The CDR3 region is CASRGTSSEQFF. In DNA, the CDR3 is TGTGCCAGCAGGGGGACTAGCAGCGAGCAGTTCTTC.